This paragraph covers one T cell receptor (beta chain) sequence. Its antigen is unknown. This entry belongs to a study of neoadjuvant anti-PD-1 for oral cavity cancer. Most PBMC samples had 450 to 500 ng input DNA in six replicates. Some clones are missing from TCRdb's copy, which holds only in-frame ones; the method was immunoSEQ multiplex PCR. Altogether over 30,000 clones are present, about 80% being singletons, with the ten largest covering roughly 3.2%. Described time point: after neoadjuvant nivolumab, at surgical resection. Stage II-IVA oral cavity squamous cell carcinoma was new and untreated by systemic or radiation therapy. Trimming removed 6 bases from V and 1 base from J, with 13 bases in between. The CDR3 consists of 15 residues. Per the germline V gene, CDR1 is MNHNY and CDR2 is SVGAGI (reference sequence). General study points: Higher pretreatment blood Treg/Th17 ratios correlated with higher pretreatment blood and lower post-treatment tumor TCRbeta clonality.

Source: PBMCs, taken after nivolumab (anti-PD-1) treatment. The chain joins TRBV6-6 to TRBJ1-5; D remains ambiguous. The TCR originated in a person between 40 and 85 years old with oral cavity squamous cell carcinoma. The CDR3: CASSPTGESNQPQHF. The CDR3 region has the DNA TGTGCCAGCAGCCCAACCGGGGAGAGCAATCAGCCCCAGCATTTT.